This T cell receptor (beta chain) came from a study of T cells after yellow fever vaccination. Using its own MiXCR run on the 5' RACE reads, TCRdb lists one record per CDR3 protein. This sample has hundreds of thousands of distinct CDR3 sequences, with about a fifth found just once. Findings of the study overall: It was the secondary response that reached its peak faster, day 5 versus 15, but it was weaker.

CDR3 size: 16 residues. Germline V gene lookup returns CDR1 KGHDR and CDR2 SFDVKD. With 4 bases removed from V and 5 bases from J, the gap between germline ends came to 20 bases. There are a few counts of this clonotype. What it recognizes is unknown. The rearrangement joins TRBV24-1 to TRBJ2-7, with D possibly being TRBD1 (5 bases). This clonotype originated in a man aged 25-45 years who received the YFV17D yellow fever vaccine. The material sequenced was PBMCs, taken 15 days after the yellow fever booster vaccination. CDR3 bases: TGTGCCACCAGTGACCGACGGGCAGGGTTGGTCGACGAGCAGTACTTC. Residues: CATSDRRAGLVDEQYF.